This entry lists 28 T cell receptor beta chains sequenced from one sample in a study of T cells after somatic rescue of genetic block. TCRdb keeps only in-frame clones here, not all; method: immunoSEQ multiplex PCR. The sample yields over 10,000 clones, 71% seen once. Sequencing was performed on peripheral blood mononuclear cells (PBMCs). Source of these receptors: a boy aged 5-17 years.

The chain is built from TRBV9 and TRBJ2-2; D is undetermined. Deletions cut 0 bases from V and 0 bases from J, with 6 bases between. Germline assignment: CDR1 SGDLS and CDR2 YYNGEE. CDR3 length equals 15 residues. The CDR3 reads CASSVAATNTGELFF. CDR3 DNA sequence: TGTGCCAGCAGCGTAGCGGCAACGAACACCGGGGAGCTGTTTTTT.

The genes are TRBV6-5 and TRBJ1-2; unclear D gene. Germline V gene lookup returns CDR1 MNHEY and CDR2 SVGAGI. V was cut by 6 bases and J by 8 bases, with 16 bases left in between. This CDR3 is built from 13 residues. Here the CDR3 reads CASSPRTKRGYTF. The CDR3 bases are TGTGCCAGCAGCCCTCGGACGAAGAGGGGCTACACCTTC.

This clone appeared a few times. The chain is built from TRBV6-1 and TRBJ1-2, with D perhaps TRBD1 (6 bases). Germline assignment: CDR1 MNHNS and CDR2 SASEGT. The CDR3 is made up of 14 amino acids. Trimming took off 4 bases at V and 4 bases at J, with 13 bases between the two ends. The CDR3 region has the DNA TGTGCCAGCAGTGGGGGGGGGCGAGGCTATGGCTACACCTTC. Residues: CASSGGGRGYGYTF.

The genes are TRBV6-6 and TRBJ1-4; 7 nucleotides line up with TRBD1. The germline gives CDR1 MNHNY, CDR2 SVGAGI (reference sequence). The CDR3 length is 12 residues. V lost 4 bases and J lost 11; bases outside the gene matches: 4. The CDR3 spells CASSLGRGKLFF. CDR3 nucleotides: TGTGCCAGCAGTTTAGGCAGGGGGAAACTGTTTTTT.

The rearrangement uses TRBV27 and TRBJ2-5; D uncertain. Germline V gives CDR1 MNHEY, CDR2 SMNVEV (reference sequence). With 8 bases removed from V and 5 bases from J, the gap between germline ends came to 12 bases. The length of the CDR3 is 12 residues. The DNA of the CDR3 is TGTGCCAGCTCCCTTGTCGGGGAGACCCAGTACTTC. This codes for CASSLVGETQYF.

This chain joins TRBV7-2 and TRBJ2-7; 7 bases are a match to TRBD2. The germline V gene has CDR1 SGHTA and CDR2 FQGNSA. V trimming: 4 bases; J trimming: 5 bases; junction bases outside the gene matches: 5. The length of the CDR3 is 13 residues. The CDR3 spells CASSSSGAHEQYF. CDR3 nucleotide sequence: TGTGCCAGCAGCTCGAGCGGGGCCCACGAGCAGTACTTC. The full variable domain, rest sourced from reference TRBV7-2 and TRBJ2-7, is GAGVSQSPSNKVTEKGKDVELRCDPISGHTALYWYRQSLGQGLEFLIYFQGNSAPDKSGLPSDRFSAERTGGSVSTLTIQRTQQEDSAVYLCASSSSGAHEQYFGPGTRLTVT.

The chain combines TRBV5-1 with TRBJ2-5, with TRBD2 matching over 9 bases. The better agreement between TRBJ2-7 and the DNA end casts doubt on the J call. Germline V gene lookup returns CDR1 SGHRS and CDR2 YFSETQ. The CDR3 extends over 14 amino acids. The CDR3 spells CASSRPAGGYEQYF. The CDR3 nucleotides read TGCGCCAGCAGCCGTCCAGCGGGAGGCTACGAGCAGTACTTC.

The genes are TRBV6-6 and TRBJ1-1; D not certain. With 3 bases removed from V and 1 base from J, the gap between germline ends came to 9 bases. CDR3 length: 14 amino acids. The V gene's germline CDR1 is MNHNY and CDR2 SVGAGI (reference sequence). The CDR3 loop reads CASSYGPENTEAFF. The CDR3 coding sequence is TGTGCCAGCAGTTATGGGCCGGAGAACACTGAAGCTTTCTTT.

The V gene is TRBV5-4, the J gene TRBJ2-7, with TRBD1 identical over 8 bases. CDR1 is SGHNT, CDR2 YYREEE, per germline (reference sequence). V trimming: 0 bases; J trimming: 1 base; junction bases outside the gene matches: 6. The CDR3 is made up of 16 amino acids. This chain's CDR3 is CASSLAPRTGSYEQYF. The CDR3 coding sequence is TGTGCCAGCAGCTTGGCCCCCCGGACAGGGTCCTACGAGCAGTACTTC.

The chain couples TRBV10-3 to TRBJ1-2; D not resolved. Germline loops: CDR1 ENHRY, CDR2 SYGVKD. The CDR3 length is 12 residues. With 8 bases removed from V and 2 bases from J, the gap between germline ends came to 9 bases. CDR3 in DNA: TGTGCCATCGCCTCTTACAACTATGGCTACACCTTC. This gives the protein CAIASYNYGYTF.

This clone was found a few times. The chain has TRBV18 and TRBJ2-2; D gene unclear. The CDR3 is made up of 16 amino acids. Trimming shortened V by 4 bases and J by 0 bases, and 12 bases separated the two germline ends. Germline V CDR1 and CDR2: KGHSH, LQKENI. The CDR3 DNA reads as TGTGCCAGCTCACTCATGGACGGGTCGAACACCGGGGAGCTGTTTTTT. Protein: CASSLMDGSNTGELFF.

J is TRBJ1-2 and V is TRBV19; D not resolved. CDR1 is LNHDA, CDR2 SQIVND, per germline (reference sequence). Trimming stripped 8 bases from V and 6 bases from J, with 19 bases between. This CDR3 is built from 14 residues. CDR3 amino acids: CASSLLQVGHGYTF. CDR3 DNA sequence: TGTGCCAGTTCCCTTCTCCAAGTTGGACATGGCTACACCTTC.

This chain connects TRBV18 to TRBJ2-3; the match to TRBD1 covers 9 bases. CDR3 size: 16 residues. The germline V gene has CDR1 KGHSH and CDR2 LQKENI. The junction had 9 bases not matched to a gene; V was cut back by 6 bases and J by 2 bases. The CDR3 protein is CASSRWTGAVTDTQYF. The CDR3 bases are TGTGCCAGCTCTCGATGGACAGGGGCGGTCACAGATACGCAGTATTTT.

The chain is built from TRBV29-1 and TRBJ2-2, with TRBD1 matching over 7 bases. This CDR3 contains 13 residues. V dropped 5 bases and J dropped 6; count of bases not matched to a gene: 6. Germline-derived CDR1 and CDR2 are SQVTM and ANQGSEA. Here the CDR3 reads CSVLTGLAGELFF. The CDR3 bases are TGCAGCGTTTTGACAGGGTTGGCCGGGGAGCTGTTTTTT.

The rearrangement uses TRBV18 and TRBJ1-1; D gene uncertain. The germline gives CDR1 KGHSH, CDR2 LQKENI. The CDR3 has 13 amino acids. Trimming removed 3 bases from V and 0 bases from J, with 5 bases in between. DNA of the CDR3: TGTGCCAGCTCACCTTCGATGAACACTGAAGCTTTCTTT. Protein product: CASSPSMNTEAFF.

The chain employs TRBV7-3 and TRBJ1-2; TRBD1 might be the D (5 bases). The V and J ends lost 1 base and 7 bases respectively, with 10 bases between them. Germline V gene sequence: CDR1 SGHTA, CDR2 FQGTGA. CDR3 size: 13 residues. The CDR3 spells CASSLRQGSGYTF. The CDR3 coding sequence is TGTGCCAGCAGCTTAAGGCAGGGAAGTGGCTACACCTTC.

The rearrangement links TRBV5-6 to TRBJ2-4; D is unresolved. Germline CDR1 SGHDT, CDR2 YYEEEE. V lost 0 bases to trimming and J lost 0 bases, with 7 bases between them. The CDR3 length is 15 residues. The CDR3 is CASSLGILAKNIQYF. CDR3 nucleotide sequence: TGTGCCAGCAGCTTGGGCATCCTAGCCAAAAACATTCAGTACTTC.

The genes are TRBV20-1 and TRBJ1-2; D perhaps matches TRBD1 (6 bases). CDR1 and CDR2 (germline): DFQATT, SNEGSKA (reference sequence). The CDR3 runs 10 residues. The CDR3 protein is CSVTGFGYTF. In DNA form, the CDR3 reads TGCAGCGTAACAGGGTTTGGCTACACCTTC.

The chain couples TRBV2 to TRBJ1-2; D remains ambiguous. CDR3 length: 14 amino acids. Germline CDR1 and CDR2: SNHLY and FYNNEI. Trimming shortened V by 3 bases and J by 4 bases, and 12 bases separated the two germline ends. The DNA of the CDR3 is TGTGCCAGCAGTGAGAACAGATCAGCCTATGGCTACACCTTC. As protein: CASSENRSAYGYTF.

V usage is TRBV6-5 and J usage is TRBJ2-3; a possible D gene is TRBD2 (6 bases). The CDR3 loop spans 15 amino acids. Trimming removed 6 bases at V and 1 base at J, with 14 bases between. Germline values: CDR1 MNHEY, CDR2 SVGAGI. The CDR3, as DNA: TGTGCCAGCAGCGCAGGGAGGCCCGGCACAGATACGCAGTATTTT. This encodes CASSAGRPGTDTQYF.

The V call is TRBV19, the J call TRBJ1-6; no definite D call. This CDR3 has 13 residues. Germline values: CDR1 LNHDA, CDR2 SQIVND (reference sequence). V lost 2 bases, J lost 7 bases, and 6 bases lay in between. In DNA, the CDR3 is TGTGCCAGTAGTATACCAGAGAATTCACCCCTCCACTTT. It codes for CASSIPENSPLHF.

J is TRBJ1-1 and V is TRBV21-1; no DNA check was done on the table's D call, TRBD1. TRBV21-1 is labeled a pseudogene. The CDR3 has 11 amino acids. CDR3 residues: CASSKILDRTF. CDR3 nucleotides: TGTGCCAGCAGCAAAATCCTCGACAGGACCTTT.

V and J are TRBV5-1 and TRBJ1-4, with D maybe TRBD1 (5 bases). Germline V gene data show CDR1 as SGHRS and CDR2 as YFSETQ. V shed 2 bases and J shed 6 bases, with 17 bases lying between them. The CDR3 totals 16 residues. CDR3 sequence reads: CASSFTLGTEYEKLFF. CDR3 DNA: TGCGCCAGCAGCTTCACCCTCGGGACCGAATATGAAAAACTGTTTTTT.

CDR3 in DNA: TGTGCCAGCTGGGACAGGGGGCTCACAGATACGCAGTATTTT. This encodes CASWDRGLTDTQYF. The chain links TRBV19 to TRBJ2-3, with 12 bases aligning to TRBD1. J lost 2 bases, V lost 9 bases, and 3 bases had no gene match. The CDR3 has 14 amino acids. Germline CDR1 reads LNHDA; CDR2 reads SQIVND (reference sequence).

The rearrangement joins TRBV6-1 to TRBJ2-7; possibly TRBD2 for D (6 bases). The CDR3 covers 14 residues. V lost 6 bases to trimming and J lost 0 bases, with 12 bases between them. CDR1 is MNHNS, CDR2 SASEGT, per germline. For the CDR3, the DNA is TGTGCCAGCAGCCGGGACTTGGTCTCCTACGAGCAGTACTTC. Protein product: CASSRDLVSYEQYF.

V gene TRBV10-3 combines with J gene TRBJ1-1; D is unclear. There are 17 residues in the CDR3. Germline V gene sequence: CDR1 ENHRY, CDR2 SYGVKD. V gave up 0 bases and J gave up 5 bases, with 19 bases separating them. CDR3 coding DNA: TGTGCCATCAGTGAGTCTTTGCACAGCCCCTTCACAACTGAAGCTTTCTTT. Its translation: CAISESLHSPFTTEAFF.

J is TRBJ1-1 and V is TRBV28, with 7 bases that match TRBD1. The CDR3 is 16 residues long. With V trimmed by 4 bases and J by 2 bases, 10 bases remained unmatched. Germline-derived CDR1 and CDR2 are MDHEN and SYDVKM. CDR3 DNA sequence: TGTGCCAGCAGTTCACCCGCAGACAGGGCCAACACTGAAGCTTTCTTT. Residues: CASSSPADRANTEAFF.

The chain joins TRBV7-3 to TRBJ2-3, with 8 bases aligning to TRBD1. The J segment lost 0 bases and the V segment lost 0 bases, leaving 11 bases of the junction unmatched. The V gene's germline CDR1 is SGHTA and CDR2 FQGTGA. The CDR3 extends over 19 amino acids. The CDR3 nucleotides are TGTGCCAGCAGCTTAACCGGACAGGGCTTAGCGTTTAGCACAGATACGCAGTATTTT. Translation: CASSLTGQGLAFSTDTQYF.